The present entry profiles one T cell receptor (beta chain) with its context. A much larger clone is a single base away; this may be a read error. This sample was taken from a study of identical twins. TCRdb processed the 5' RACE reads anew with MiXCR; each CDR3 protein has one entry. This table holds approximately 630,000 distinct CDR3 sequences, about 7.1% found once. This sample also belongs to another study, concerning yellow fever vaccine responses in identical twins.

The sequence came from a woman under 30 in good health. The sequenced sample consisted of PBMCs.

This CDR3 is CSAFPLREAYELYF. CDR3 nucleotide sequence: TGCAGTGCTTTCCCCTTGAGGGAGGCATACGAGCTGTACTTC. This chain joins TRBV20-1 and TRBJ2-7, with D possibly TRBD2 on 6 matching bases. CDR1 DFQATT and CDR2 SNEGSKA come from the germline V gene (reference sequence). The CDR3 has 14 residues.